This entry features one TCR beta chain sequence. This clonotype was observed at least ten times. Which antigen it targets is not known. Base qualities are not recorded, but no much larger clone differs from it by a single base. The source of the sample is a study of T cells in Graves' hyperthyroidism and ophthalmopathy (dated by TCRdb to the late 2010s). Some background on the complete study: Peripheral blood was sampled at the time of initial diagnosis, prior to any treatment. The 100 discovery patients were divided at random into training and test sets in a 7:3 ratio. TCR Vbeta CDR3 sequencing of roughly 140 peripheral blood samples (43 ophthalmopathy, about 80 hyperthyroidism and some 17 progressor patients) is reported in the paper. Prospective prediction of ophthalmopathy was tested in an independent validation cohort of fewer than 20 hyperthyroidism patients and 15 to 17 patients who later progressed to ophthalmopathy. TCR V-J signatures able to tell the groups apart were searched for in a discovery cohort of 100 or so patients, of whom under 45 had Graves' ophthalmopathy and about 60 had stable Graves' hyperthyroidism. In addition, the study compared T-cell repertoires in thyroid tissue and in blood from roughly 6 Graves' hyperthyroidism patients. After blood sampling, hyperthyroidism patients were treated with methimazole at a starting dose of 30 mg daily, and ophthalmopathy patients were treated with high-dose intravenous methylprednisolone.

Moderately to severely active disease, a Clinical Activity Score of at least 3, a NOSPECS grade of at least 4, and a duration under 3 months were present in ophthalmopathy patients. Any patient with an uncontrolled infection, another autoimmune disease, pregnancy or lactation was excluded. Diagnoses relied on clinical symptoms, serum thyroxine and TRAb, thyroid ultrasound and orbital computed tomography. PBMCs were isolated from around 10 ml of fresh peripheral blood by Ficoll-Paque density gradient centrifugation. Total RNA was extracted with Trizol reagent, and quality was checked on an Agilent 2100 Bioanalyzer. Results and caveats for the whole study, not just this receptor: In validation, the model predicted progression to ophthalmopathy with 60% to 71% sensitivity and 72% to 85% specificity, a median of 6.5 months before onset. No statistical method was used to set the sample size in advance, and investigators knew the group allocation. Blood samples also contained most of the expanded thyroid clonotypes (frequency above 0.001), which suggests that blood repertoires may reflect thyroid immune responses. Ophthalmopathy was separated from stable hyperthyroidism by a 13 V-J signature model, with over 85% sensitivity and about 81% specificity obtained in cross-validation and 80%/75% obtained in testing.

The germline V gene yields MDHEN for CDR1 and SYDVKM for CDR2. The CDR3 contains 14 residues, cysteine and phenylalanine counted. This entry keeps only the CDR3 DNA: 42 bases, framed from base 1. V loses 5 bases at its end and J loses 7 bases; junction bases beyond the gene matches: 8. Amplification of TCR beta CDR3 regions was carried out from RNA transcripts. The TCR CDR3 was subjected to a first round of RT-PCR using the HTBI primer set and the Qiagen OneStep RT-PCR kit. Libraries were constructed in a second round of multiplex PCR, after which size selection and purification were carried out. Sequencing of the libraries was done on an Illumina HiSeq2000 using paired-end 100 bp reads. From the authors' description of their analysis: SOAPnuke was used to process the raw data, with reads discarded if the reads contained adapters or uncalled bases, had a mean Phred below 15, or lacked an exact constant-primer or identifier match. High-quality paired reads were merged with COPE v1.2.5, and unique nucleotide sequences were defined as clonotypes. Clonotypes were aligned to IMGT TRBV, TRBD and TRBJ reference segments using MiTCR v1.1. Only V-J combinations with frequency above 0.0001, covering about 99% of repertoires, were analysed. The TCS score was defined as the ratio of F50 (clonal expansion) to E x V (chaos), calculated using BLOSUM62-based TCRdist between CDR3 peptides within each V-J. Welch's t-statistics and random forest reduced around 520 V-J features to some 14, which were used in a naive Bayes classifier (R e1071). Using fastp at Q25 and MiXCR, TCRdb reprocessed the public reads and kept productive beta chains. Merged by CDR3 protein, the rows form single entries marked with the most common genes and DNA. Here the V and J calls rest on TCRdb's processing, not on the authors' analysis. For this sample the table gives approximately 690,000 distinct CDR3 sequences, of which 20% to 25% were detected only once. The biggest ten clones account for roughly 30% of the sample.

The chain is assembled from TRBV28 and TRBJ1-5, and 7 junctional nucleotides match TRBD1. The specimen sequenced was blood. The receptor was derived from a man aged 25 to 40 with Graves' ophthalmopathy. The CDR3 reads CASSENRGGQPQHF. Read as DNA, the sequence is TGTGCCAGCAGTGAAAACAGGGGTGGACAGCCCCAGCATTTT.